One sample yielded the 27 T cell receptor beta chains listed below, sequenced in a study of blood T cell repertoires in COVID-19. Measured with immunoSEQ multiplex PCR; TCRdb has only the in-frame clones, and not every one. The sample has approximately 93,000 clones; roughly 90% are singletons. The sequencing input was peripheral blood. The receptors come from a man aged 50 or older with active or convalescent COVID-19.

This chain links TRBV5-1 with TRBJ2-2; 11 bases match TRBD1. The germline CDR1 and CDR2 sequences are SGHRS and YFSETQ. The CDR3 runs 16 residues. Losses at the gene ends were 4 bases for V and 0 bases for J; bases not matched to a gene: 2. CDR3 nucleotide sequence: TGCGCCAGCAGCCCGGGACAGGGGGCGAACACCGGGGAGCTGTTTTTT. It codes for CASSPGQGANTGELFF.

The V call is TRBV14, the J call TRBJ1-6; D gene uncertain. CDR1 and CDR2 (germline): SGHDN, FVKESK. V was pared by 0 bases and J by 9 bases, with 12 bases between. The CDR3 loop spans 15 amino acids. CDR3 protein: CASSQDFFQASPLHF. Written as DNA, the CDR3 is TGTGCCAGCAGCCAAGATTTCTTCCAAGCTTCACCCCTCCACTTT. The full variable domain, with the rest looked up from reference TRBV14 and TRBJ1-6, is EAGVTQFPSHSVIEKGQTVTLRCDPISGHDNLYWYRRVMGKEIKFLLHFVKESKQDESGMPNNRFLAERTGGTYSTLKVQPAELEDSGVYFCASSQDFFQASPLHFGNGTRLTVT.

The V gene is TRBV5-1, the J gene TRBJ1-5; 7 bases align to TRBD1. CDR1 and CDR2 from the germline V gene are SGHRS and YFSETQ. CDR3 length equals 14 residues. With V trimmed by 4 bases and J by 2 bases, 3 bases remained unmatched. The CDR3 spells CASSAGQGNQPQHF. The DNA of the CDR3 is TGCGCCAGCAGCGCAGGACAGGGCAATCAGCCCCAGCATTTT.

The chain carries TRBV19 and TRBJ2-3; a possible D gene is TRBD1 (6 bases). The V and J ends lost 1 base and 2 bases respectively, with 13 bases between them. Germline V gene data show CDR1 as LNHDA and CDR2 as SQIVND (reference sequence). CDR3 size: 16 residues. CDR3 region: CASSIGGRGLTDTQYF. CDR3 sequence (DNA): TGTGCCAGTAGTATAGGGGGCAGGGGCCTCACAGATACGCAGTATTTT.

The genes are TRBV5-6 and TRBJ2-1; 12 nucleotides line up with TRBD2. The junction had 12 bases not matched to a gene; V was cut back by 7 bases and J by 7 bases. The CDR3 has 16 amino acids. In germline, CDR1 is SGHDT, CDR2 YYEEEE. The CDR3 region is CASVPQTSGGWNEQFF. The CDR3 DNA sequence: TGTGCCAGCGTTCCACAGACTAGCGGGGGATGGAATGAGCAGTTCTTC.

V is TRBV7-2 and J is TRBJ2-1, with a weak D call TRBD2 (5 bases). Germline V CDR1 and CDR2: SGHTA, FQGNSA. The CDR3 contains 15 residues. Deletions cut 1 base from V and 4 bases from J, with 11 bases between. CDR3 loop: CASSLEAETYNEQFF. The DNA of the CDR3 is TGTGCCAGCAGCTTAGAAGCGGAGACGTACAATGAGCAGTTCTTC.

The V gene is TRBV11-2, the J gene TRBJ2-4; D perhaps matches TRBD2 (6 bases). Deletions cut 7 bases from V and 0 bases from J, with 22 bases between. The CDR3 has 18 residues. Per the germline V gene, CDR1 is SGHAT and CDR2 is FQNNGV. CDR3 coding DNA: TGTGCCAGCAAGGTTGGAGGGGCCACAGACATAGCCAAAAACATTCAGTACTTC. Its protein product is CASKVGGATDIAKNIQYF.

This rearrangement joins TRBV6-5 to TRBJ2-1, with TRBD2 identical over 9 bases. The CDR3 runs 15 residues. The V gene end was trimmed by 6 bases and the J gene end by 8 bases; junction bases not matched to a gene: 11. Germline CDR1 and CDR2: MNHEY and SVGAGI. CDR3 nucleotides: TGTGCCAGCAGGGCGTTAGCGGGAGTAGATCATGAGCAGTTCTTC. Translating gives CASRALAGVDHEQFF.

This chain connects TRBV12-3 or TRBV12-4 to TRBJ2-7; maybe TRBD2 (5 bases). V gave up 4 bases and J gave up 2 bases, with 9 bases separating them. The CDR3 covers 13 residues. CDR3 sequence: CASSSSGTYEQYF. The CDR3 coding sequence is TGTGCCAGCAGTTCATCCGGGACCTACGAGCAGTACTTC.

DNA for the CDR3: TGTGCTAGTGGCCGTCTACGGGGACTTGACAGGGCGGGTGCCAACTATGGCTACACCTTC. Protein: CASGRLRGLDRAGANYGYTF. The rearrangement uses TRBV12-5 and TRBJ1-2, with 7 bases matching TRBD1. J was trimmed by 2 bases and V by 6 bases; bases with no gene match: 24. The V gene's germline CDR1 is LGHNT and CDR2 FRNRAP. The CDR3 runs 20 residues. The whole variable domain, remainder taken from reference TRBV12-5 and TRBJ1-2, is DARVTQTPRHKVTEMGQEVTMRCQPILGHNTVFWYRQTMMQGLELLAYFRNRAPLDDSGMPKDRFSAEMPDATLATLKIQPSEPRDSAVYFCASGRLRGLDRAGANYGYTFGSGTRLTVV.

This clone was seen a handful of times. CDR3 sequence: CASSVSSGPGNEQFF. As DNA, the CDR3 is TGTGCCAGCAGCGTTTCGAGCGGGCCTGGAAATGAGCAGTTCTTC. The chain links TRBV9 to TRBJ2-1, with D possibly matching TRBD2 (6 bases). The germline CDR1 and CDR2 sequences are SGDLS and YYNGEE. The CDR3 is made up of 15 amino acids. Trimming left V 2 bases short and J 7 bases short, with 16 bases between.

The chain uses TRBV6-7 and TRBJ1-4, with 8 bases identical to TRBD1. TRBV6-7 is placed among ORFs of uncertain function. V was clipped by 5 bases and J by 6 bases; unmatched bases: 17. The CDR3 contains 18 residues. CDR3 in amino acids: CASSINPVRQGKDEKLFF. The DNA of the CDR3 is TGTGCCAGCAGTATTAACCCCGTCAGACAGGGGAAGGATGAAAAACTGTTTTTT.

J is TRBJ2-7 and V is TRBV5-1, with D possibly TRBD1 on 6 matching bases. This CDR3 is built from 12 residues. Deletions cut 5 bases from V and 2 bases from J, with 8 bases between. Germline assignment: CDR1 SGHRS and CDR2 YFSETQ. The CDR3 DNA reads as TGCGCCAGCAGACAGGGTACCTACGAGCAGTACTTC. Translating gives CASRQGTYEQYF.

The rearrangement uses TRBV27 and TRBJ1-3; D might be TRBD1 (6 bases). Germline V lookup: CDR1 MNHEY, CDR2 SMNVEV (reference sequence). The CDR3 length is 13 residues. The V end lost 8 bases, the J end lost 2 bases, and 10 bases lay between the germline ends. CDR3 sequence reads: CASEGETGNTIYF. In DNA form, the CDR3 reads TGTGCCAGCGAGGGGGAAACTGGAAACACCATATATTTT.

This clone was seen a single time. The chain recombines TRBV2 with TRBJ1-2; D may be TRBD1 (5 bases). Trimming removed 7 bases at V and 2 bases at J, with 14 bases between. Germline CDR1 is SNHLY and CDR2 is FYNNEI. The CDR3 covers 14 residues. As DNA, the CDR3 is TGTGCCAGCACCCGGACACCAGCCAACTATGGCTACACCTTC. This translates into CASTRTPANYGYTF.

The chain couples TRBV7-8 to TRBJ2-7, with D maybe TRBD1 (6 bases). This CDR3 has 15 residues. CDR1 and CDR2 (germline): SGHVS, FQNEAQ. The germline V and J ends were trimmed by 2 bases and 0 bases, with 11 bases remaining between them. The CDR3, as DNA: TGTGCCAGCAGCTTACAGCAGGGGCTCTCCTACGAGCAGTACTTC. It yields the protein CASSLQQGLSYEQYF.

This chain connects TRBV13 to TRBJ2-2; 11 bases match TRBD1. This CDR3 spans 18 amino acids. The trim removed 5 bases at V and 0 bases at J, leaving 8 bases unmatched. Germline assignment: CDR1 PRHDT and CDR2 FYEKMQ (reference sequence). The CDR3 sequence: CASSPDRGLRANTGELFF. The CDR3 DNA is TGTGCCAGCAGCCCGGACAGGGGGCTACGCGCGAACACCGGGGAGCTGTTTTTT.

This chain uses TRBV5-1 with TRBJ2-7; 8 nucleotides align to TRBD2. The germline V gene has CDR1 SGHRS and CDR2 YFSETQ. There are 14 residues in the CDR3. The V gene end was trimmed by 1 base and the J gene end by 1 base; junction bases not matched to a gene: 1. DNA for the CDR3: TGCGCCAGCAGCTTGCGGGGGGGTTCCTACGAGCAGTACTTC. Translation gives CASSLRGGSYEQYF.

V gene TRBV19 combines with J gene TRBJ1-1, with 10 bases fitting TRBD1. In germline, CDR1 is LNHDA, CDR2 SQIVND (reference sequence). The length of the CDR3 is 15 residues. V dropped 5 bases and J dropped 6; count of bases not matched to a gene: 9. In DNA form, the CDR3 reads TGTGCCAGTAGTGAGAGGGACAGGGGAGTCCCTGAAGCTTTCTTT. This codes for CASSERDRGVPEAFF.

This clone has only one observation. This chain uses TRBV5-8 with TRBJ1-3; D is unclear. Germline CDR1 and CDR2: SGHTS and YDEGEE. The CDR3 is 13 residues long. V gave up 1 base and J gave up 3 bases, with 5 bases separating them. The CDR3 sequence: CASSLRGGNTIYF. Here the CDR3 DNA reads TGTGCCAGCAGCTTGCGCGGTGGAAACACCATATATTTT.

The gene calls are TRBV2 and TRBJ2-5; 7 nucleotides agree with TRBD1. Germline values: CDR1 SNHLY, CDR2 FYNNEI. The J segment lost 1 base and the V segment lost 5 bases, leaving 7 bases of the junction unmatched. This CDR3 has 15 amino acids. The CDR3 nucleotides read TGTGCCAGCAGTATAATACGACAGGGCCAAGAGACCCAGTACTTC. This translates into CASSIIRQGQETQYF.

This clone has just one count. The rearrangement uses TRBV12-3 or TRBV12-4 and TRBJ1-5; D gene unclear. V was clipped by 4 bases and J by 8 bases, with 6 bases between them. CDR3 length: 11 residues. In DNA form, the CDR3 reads TGTGCCAGCAGTTCGTCCGAGCCCCAGCATTTT. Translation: CASSSSEPQHF.

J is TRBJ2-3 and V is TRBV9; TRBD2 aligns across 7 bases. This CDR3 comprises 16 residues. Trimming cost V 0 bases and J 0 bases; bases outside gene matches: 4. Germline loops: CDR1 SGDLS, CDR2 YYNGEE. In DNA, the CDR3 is TGTGCCAGCAGCGTAGTTAGCGGGCTTAGCACAGATACGCAGTATTTT. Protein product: CASSVVSGLSTDTQYF.

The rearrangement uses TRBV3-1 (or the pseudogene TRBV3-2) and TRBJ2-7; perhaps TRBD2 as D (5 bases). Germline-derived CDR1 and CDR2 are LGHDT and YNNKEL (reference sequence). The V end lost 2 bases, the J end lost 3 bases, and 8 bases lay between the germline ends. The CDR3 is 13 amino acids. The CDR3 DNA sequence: TGTGCCAGCAGCCAACAGCGGTACTACGAGCAGTACTTC. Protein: CASSQQRYYEQYF.

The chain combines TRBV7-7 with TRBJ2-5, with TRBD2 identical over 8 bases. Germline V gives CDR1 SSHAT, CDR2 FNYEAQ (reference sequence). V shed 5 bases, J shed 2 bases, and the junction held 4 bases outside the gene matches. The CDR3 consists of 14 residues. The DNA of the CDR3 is TGTGCCAGCAGCCCGGGACTAGTTCAAGAGACCCAGTACTTC. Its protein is CASSPGLVQETQYF.

The CDR3 here is CASSSGAGTVYGYTF. DNA for the CDR3: TGTGCCAGCAGCTCAGGGGCCGGGACAGTCTATGGCTACACCTTC. V gene TRBV7-2 combines with J gene TRBJ1-2; the match to TRBD1 covers 7 bases. CDR3 length: 15 amino acids. The trim removed 4 bases at V and 4 bases at J, leaving 9 bases unmatched. Germline assignment: CDR1 SGHTA and CDR2 FQGNSA.

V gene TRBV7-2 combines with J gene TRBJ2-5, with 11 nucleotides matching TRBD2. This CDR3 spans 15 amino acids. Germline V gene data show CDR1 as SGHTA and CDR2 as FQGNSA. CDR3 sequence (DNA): TGTGCTATAGCGGGGGGGCCTAGTCCAGCCGAGACCCAGTACTTC. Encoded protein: CAIAGGPSPAETQYF.